This TCR beta chain was recorded in a study of regulatory T cells in long-lasting Graves disease. Overall study results and limits: Possibly, accuracy suffered from the small sample size. The analysis examined peripheral blood only and excluded thyroid tissue. Persistent Graves' disease cases displayed lower TCR diversity than newly diagnosed ones.

According to the study, TCR beta libraries were built with iRepertoire HTBI primers and CDR3-region Arm-PCR. TCRdb reanalysed the multiplex PCR reads using MiXCR and keeps one entry per CDR3 protein. Of 450,000 or so distinct CDR3 sequences detected, around a fifth appear once; the ten largest clones hold about an eighth. Time point here: persistent/refractory GD, antithyroid drugs over 5 years with positive TRAb. Generation of the TCR library employed RNA extracted from PBMCs. Clinicians diagnosed Graves' disease using American Thyroid Association guidelines. Concerning this clonotype itself: Its specificity is unknown.

The V end lost 5 bases, the J end lost 0 bases, and 14 bases lay between the germline ends. The CDR3 has 15 residues. Germline CDR1 is SGHVS and CDR2 is FNYEAQ. The TCR comes from a female donor with Graves disease. The rearrangement joins TRBV7-6 to TRBJ2-7, with D perhaps matching TRBD2 (5 bases). The sequencing used peripheral blood mononuclear cells (PBMCs), collected when the disease was refractory, from a patient treated with antithyroid drugs. The CDR3 here is CASSAAPGSSYEQYF. The CDR3 nucleotides are TGTGCCAGCAGCGCCGCCCCGGGGAGCTCCTACGAGCAGTACTTC.